The rows below give T cell receptor beta chains drawn from one sample of a study of blood T cell repertoires in COVID-19. Produced via immunoSEQ multiplex PCR; TCRdb's table is partial and in-frame only. The sample records under 250,000 clones, under 90% being singletons. Specimen: peripheral blood. The source is a woman of 80 years or more with acute or convalescent COVID-19. The CDR3 runs from the conserved cysteine through the conserved F or W. D genes are given only for firm matches. Rows may omit the clone size; those that give it use once, few, many or a size class.

d_gene	v_gene	abundance	j_gene	CDR3nt	CDR3aa
NA	TRBV7-9	NA	TRBJ1-1	TGTGCCAGCAGCTTTAATCGACAGACGAGGGCTTTCTTT	CASSFNRQTRAFF
NA	TRBV19	few	TRBJ1-1	TGTGCCAGCACCCACAGGGTGTCTGAAGCTTTCTTT	CASTHRVSEAFF
NA	TRBV3-1/TRBV3-2	NA	TRBJ1-1	TGTGCCAGCAGCCAAGGGCAGGGTGATGAAGCTTTCTTT	CASSQGQGDEAFF
NA	TRBV5-4	NA	TRBJ2-1	TGTGCCAGCTCAGGCCAGAGCTCCTACAATGAGCAGTTCTTC	CASSGQSSYNEQFF
NA	TRBV3-1/TRBV3-2	once	TRBJ2-3	TGTGCCAGTGCCCGGCGGGCCACAGATACGCAGTATTTT	CASARRATDTQYF
NA	TRBV7-9	NA	TRBJ2-3	TGTGCCAGCAGTATAACAGGAGGGGCAACAGATACGCAGTATTTT	CASSITGGATDTQYF
TRBD1	TRBV5-4	NA	TRBJ1-1	TGTGCCAGCAGCAGAGAAGGGGGCGTCACTGAAGCTTTCTTT	CASSREGGVTEAFF
TRBD1	TRBV4-1	NA	TRBJ2-2	TGCGCCAGCAGCCAAGTTCGGACAGGGGGCAACACCGGGGAGCTGTTTTTT	CASSQVRTGGNTGELFF
TRBD1	TRBV2	NA	TRBJ2-6	TGTGCCAGCAGGGGACAGATCTCTGGGGCCAACGTCCTGACTTTC	CASRGQISGANVLTF
TRBD1	TRBV2	NA	TRBJ1-5	TGTGCCAGCAGGGGAGACAGGGGGCGGGTCAATCAGCCCCAGCATTTT	CASRGDRGRVNQPQHF
TRBD1	TRBV7-9	NA	TRBJ1-2	TGTGCCAGCAGCTTAGGGACAGGGGCCCTACCTAACTATGGCTACACCTTC	CASSLGTGALPNYGYTF
NA	TRBV7-3	NA	TRBJ2-6	TGTGCCAGCAGCCCCGTCTACTCTGGGGCCAACGTCCTGACTTTC	CASSPVYSGANVLTF
TRBD1	TRBV3-1/TRBV3-2	NA	TRBJ1-1	TGTGCCAGCAGCCAGCGGCCCGGGACAGGGTGGCTAGTGACTGAAGCTTTCTTT	CASSQRPGTGWLVTEAFF
NA	TRBV5-6	few	TRBJ2-3	TGTGCCAGCAGCTTGGCCGATTCGAGGTCGCAGTATTTT	CASSLADSRSQYF
TRBD1	TRBV15	NA	TRBJ1-5	TGTGCCACCAGCAGTCGTCGGGGACAGGGCAATCAGCCCCAGCATTTT	CATSSRRGQGNQPQHF
TRBD1	TRBV3-1/TRBV3-2	NA	TRBJ2-2	TGTGCCAGCAGCCGGACAGGGGGGAACACCGGGGAGCTGTTTTTT	CASSRTGGNTGELFF
TRBD1	TRBV5-4	NA	TRBJ1-2	TGTGCCAGCAGCTTAGACAGGGTAGTTAACTATGGCTACACCTTC	CASSLDRVVNYGYTF
NA	TRBV7-2	NA	TRBJ1-6	TGTGCCAGCAGCTCTAGAGCAGGGCTGGCTAATTCACCCCTCCACTTT	CASSSRAGLANSPLHF
NA	TRBV5-6	few	TRBJ2-7	TGTGCCAGCAGCCCTGGGGGCAGGAGGCAGTACTTC	CASSPGGRRQYF
TRBD1	TRBV7-9	NA	TRBJ1-1	TGTGCCAGCAGCCGTGGAGAGGGGGCGAGAGTTTGGACTGAAGCTTTCTTT	CASSRGEGARVWTEAFF
TRBD1	TRBV18	NA	TRBJ2-7	TGTGCCAGCTCCCCCAGTGGGGACAGGGAAATCGAGCAGTACTTC	CASSPSGDREIEQYF
NA	TRBV3-1/TRBV3-2	few	TRBJ1-1	TGTGCCAGCAGCCAAGTTCCAGGGAACACTGAAGCTTTCTTT	CASSQVPGNTEAFF
NA	TRBV20-1	NA	TRBJ2-7	TGCAGTGCTAGTGGGCAGGGGGGAAGCTACGAGCAGTACTTC	CSASGQGGSYEQYF
NA	TRBV28	NA	TRBJ1-1	TGTGCCAGTAAAGGACAGTTGAACACTGAAGCTTTCTTT	CASKGQLNTEAFF
NA	TRBV10-3	NA	TRBJ2-7	TGTGCCATCAGTGTACAGGGATCTATTTCCTACGAGCAGTACTTC	CAISVQGSISYEQYF
TRBD2	TRBV7-6	NA	TRBJ2-2	TGTGCCAGCAGCATCCGACCGTTTACGGGACTAGCGGGGCACACCGGGGAGCTGTTTTTT	CASSIRPFTGLAGHTGELFF
TRBD2	TRBV4-2	NA	TRBJ2-5	TGTGCCAGCAGCCAGGCGACTAGCGGCTCCCAAGAGACCCAGTACTTC	CASSQATSGSQETQYF
TRBD1	TRBV15	NA	TRBJ2-7	TGTGCCACCAGCAGATCCCCCCCGGGACAGGAAACCTACGAGCAGTACTTC	CATSRSPPGQETYEQYF
TRBD1	TRBV19	NA	TRBJ1-6	TGTGCCAGTAGTATTACCGGGACAGGAGGCGATTCACCCCTCCACTTT	CASSITGTGGDSPLHF
TRBD1	TRBV20-1	once	TRBJ1-1	TGCAGTGCTCCCAGGGGGTATGAAGCTTTCTTT	CSAPRGYEAFF
NA	TRBV10-3	NA	TRBJ1-5	TGTGCCATCCGTCTAGACCTTCTCCTGAATAGCAATCAGCCCCAGCATTTT	CAIRLDLLLNSNQPQHF
TRBD2	TRBV18	NA	TRBJ2-7	TGTGCCAGCTCCCCAGGGACTAGCCTCTACGAGCAGTACTTC	CASSPGTSLYEQYF
TRBD1	TRBV15	NA	TRBJ1-1	TGTGCCACCAGCAGGGACAGGGGGTTGAACACTGAAGCTTTCTTT	CATSRDRGLNTEAFF
NA	TRBV7-2	few	TRBJ1-2	TGTGCCAGCAGCTTAGTGTTAGCTAACTATGGCTACACCTTC	CASSLVLANYGYTF
NA	TRBV6-5	NA	TRBJ1-1	TGTGCCAGCAGTTACGCGACAAGGAACACTGAAGCTTTCTTT	CASSYATRNTEAFF
NA	TRBV19	NA	TRBJ2-2	TGTGCCAGTAGTATAGAGGGTCGGGCCGGGGAGCTGTTTTTT	CASSIEGRAGELFF
TRBD1	TRBV5-6	NA	TRBJ2-5	TGTGCCAGCAGCCAAGGGGGCGAAAAGACCCAGTACTTC	CASSQGGEKTQYF
TRBD2	TRBV6-6	NA	TRBJ2-3	TGTGCCAGCAGTCTCCGGGGGGGGGCCACAGATACGCAGTATTTT	CASSLRGGATDTQYF
TRBD1	TRBV28	NA	TRBJ2-7	TGTGCCAGCAGTTTAGAGGACAGGGGGCGCTTGGGGCAATACTTC	CASSLEDRGRLGQYF
NA	TRBV29-1	NA	TRBJ2-5	TGCAGCGTTGAAGATATGGGTAGGGGTCAAGAGACCCAGTACTTC	CSVEDMGRGQETQYF
NA	TRBV19	NA	TRBJ1-1	TGTGCCAGTAGTATAACAGATCCGAACACTGAAGCTTTCTTT	CASSITDPNTEAFF
NA	TRBV6-2/TRBV6-3	NA	TRBJ1-1	TGTGCCAGCAGTTACGGTAAGGCAGGCCTGAACACTGAAGCTTTCTTT	CASSYGKAGLNTEAFF
TRBD1	TRBV28	NA	TRBJ1-2	TGTGCCAGCAGCTTCCCGAGGGGACAGTCGGTTCGTGGCTACACCTTC	CASSFPRGQSVRGYTF
TRBD1	TRBV5-1	NA	TRBJ2-2	TGCGCCAGCAGCTTGGGCCTGACAGGGGCAGGCGGGGAGCTGTTTTTT	CASSLGLTGAGGELFF